The 21 T cell receptor beta chains in this list originate from one sample, sequenced in a study of tissue T cells after allogeneic stem cell transplantation. The assay was immunoSEQ multiplex PCR, and TCRdb's table has in-frame clones only and misses some. This sample has about 48,000 clones, with around 70% found just once. Sequencing used sorted cells pooled from one or two spleens. These TCRs come from a pool of C57BL/6 mice in good health.

Regarding this clone: The gene names given are mouse names. The read ends 1 residue early relative to the CDR3; the germline J gene fills the gap. The V gene is TRBV2, the J gene TRBJ1-4; no definite D call. CDR1 LGHNA and CDR2 YSYQKL come from the germline V gene. The CDR3 runs 16 residues. Trimming took off 0 bases at V and 4 bases at J, with 12 bases between the two ends. The CDR3 reads CASSQDRQPYNERLFF. Partial CDR3 DNA: TGTGCCAGCAGCCAAGATCGGCAGCCCTACAACGAAAGATTATTT.

Turning to this clone: Gene names are the mouse ones. CDR3 sequence reads: CAWSSRLGSQNTLYF. The sequenced CDR3 bases are TGTGCCTGGAGTTCCCGACTGGGGAGTCAAAACACCTTGTAC. This sequence joins TRBV31 and TRBJ2-4; 8 nucleotides line up with TRBD2. The read gets to within 1 residue of the CDR3 end, and the germline J gene fills in the rest. The germline gives CDR1 GKSSPN, CDR2 SITVG. The CDR3 has 15 amino acids. Trimming took 2 bases from V and 0 from J; bases not matched to a gene: 4.

Details on this clone: All gene names here are mouse names. The CDR3 end falls 1 residue outside the read, so it is completed with the germline J gene. The rearrangement uses TRBV1 and TRBJ1-3; 9 positions agree with TRBD1. The CDR3 covers 16 residues. Trimming at V came to 4 bases and at J to 0 bases, leaving 4 bases not matched to a gene. Germline lookup yields CDR1 NSQYPW and CDR2 LRSPGD (reference sequence). CDR3 DNA, as far as it was read: TGCACCTGCAGTGGCCGGGACAGGGATTCTGGAAATACGCTCTAT. It yields the protein CTCSGRDRDSGNTLY. Given in full, the CDR3 is CTCSGRDRDSGNTLYF.

Details on this clone: Mouse gene names and germline throughout. The read terminates 1 residue ahead of where the CDR3 ends, so the germline J gene completes it. J is TRBJ1-3 and V is TRBV3; 8 nucleotides line up with TRBD1. The junction had 1 base not matched to a gene; V was cut back by 1 base and J by 2 bases. Germline CDR1 is SNHLY and CDR2 is FYNGKV (reference sequence). The CDR3 totals 15 residues. Partial CDR3 DNA: TGTGCCAGCAGCTTAGTGGACAGGGCTGGAAATACGCTCTAT. Encoded protein: CASSLVDRAGNTLY. The full-length CDR3 reads as CASSLVDRAGNTLYF. Based on the CDR3 plus reference TRBV3 and TRBJ1-3, the full variable domain is GPKVLQIPSHQIIDMGQMVTLNCDPVSNHLYFYWYKQILGQQMEFLVNFYNGKVMEKSKLFKDQFSVERPDGSYFTLKIQPTALEDSAVYFCASSLVDRAGNTLYFGEGSRLIVV.

This clone was picked up a small number of times. Germline and genes here are mouse. With the read ending 1 residue before the CDR3 end, the germline J gene is used to fill in that end. The gene calls are TRBV2 and TRBJ1-3, with unresolved D. The germline CDR1 and CDR2 sequences are LGHNA and YSYQKL. The CDR3 runs 14 residues. V lost 4 bases and J 4 bases, leaving 11 bases between the germline ends. The CDR3: CASSPPGVGNTLYF. Incomplete CDR3 DNA: TGTGCCAGCAGCCCCCCCGGGGTAGGAAATACGCTCTAT.

Regarding this clone: The listed genes are named as in mouse. With the read ending 1 residue before the CDR3 end, the germline J gene is used to fill in that end. The chain uses TRBV5 and TRBJ2-5, with a possible D match to TRBD2 (6 bases). The CDR3 spans 16 residues. The V end was cut by 4 bases, the J end by 0 bases, with 14 bases between. From germline, CDR1 is LGHNA and CDR2 YNLKQL (reference sequence). CDR3 sequence: CASSPPLGLNQDTQYF. CDR3 bases read: TGTGCCAGCAGCCCTCCACTGGGTCTTAACCAAGACACCCAGTAC.

For this clone: Mouse names are used for the genes. The CDR3 end is not reached by the read, which stops 1 residue before it; the germline J gene fills it in. V and J are TRBV13-2 and TRBJ2-5, with 11 bases fitting TRBD1. The CDR3 is 14 amino acids. The J segment lost 5 bases and the V segment lost 3 bases, leaving 2 bases of the junction unmatched. CDR1 is NNHNN and CDR2 is SYGAGS in the germline V gene (reference sequence). The CDR3 bases that were read are TGTGCCAGCGGTGGGACAGGGGGCACAGACACCCAGTAC. This encodes CASGGTGGTDTQY. The full-length CDR3 reads as CASGGTGGTDTQYF.

Of note for this clone: Genes and germline come from the mouse. The read ends 1 residue before the CDR3 terminus; that terminus is restored from the germline J gene. The chain uses TRBV16 and TRBJ2-7, with TRBD2 identical over 10 bases. J gave up 1 base and V 4 bases, and 4 bases lay outside the gene matches. This CDR3 contains 15 residues. The germline V gene encodes CDR1 SGHSA and CDR2 FRNQAP. CDR3 bases read: TGTGCAAGCAGCTCCTGGGGGGGCGCGTCCTATGAACAGTAC. Protein product: CASSSWGGASYEQY. The full CDR3 protein reads CASSSWGGASYEQYF.

Turning to this clone: These gene names are mouse names. This CDR3 reads CASSPGTGAYAEQFF. Incomplete CDR3 DNA: TGTGCCAGCAGTCCCGGGACAGGGGCCTATGCTGAGCAGTTC. This chain connects TRBV5 to TRBJ2-1, with 10 bases fitting TRBD1. Read coverage stops 1 residue before the CDR3 terminus; the germline J gene supplies the remainder. After removal of 6 bases from V and 3 bases from J, the junction contained 5 bases not matched to a gene. This CDR3 comprises 15 residues. Germline-derived CDR1 and CDR2 are LGHNA and YNLKQL (reference sequence).

Regarding this clone: Gene labels here are mouse ones. From the germline J gene comes the end of the CDR3, since the read stops 1 residue before it. This chain uses TRBV19 with TRBJ1-1; 9 bases match TRBD1. CDR1 is FNHDT and CDR2 is SITEND in the germline V gene (reference sequence). Trimming took 5 bases from V and 6 from J; bases not matched to a gene: 5. CDR3 size: 13 residues. CDR3 region: CASSPGQGAEVFF. The CDR3 bases that were read are TGTGCCAGCAGCCCGGGACAGGGAGCAGAAGTCTTC.

This clone occurred a few times. Gene names and germline refer to mouse. The CDR3 is cut off 1 residue early in the read; its end comes from the germline J gene. This rearrangement joins TRBV19 to TRBJ1-3, with D tentatively TRBD1 (6 bases). This CDR3 is built from 14 residues. Germline CDR1 is FNHDT and CDR2 is SITEND (reference sequence). V lost 2 bases and J 4 bases, leaving 10 bases between the germline ends. Partial CDR3 DNA: TGTGCCAGCAGTATGGAGGGGGGAGGAAATACGCTCTAT. Protein product: CASSMEGGGNTLY. The CDR3 reads in full as CASSMEGGGNTLYF.

A remark on this clone: The listed genes are named as in mouse. From the germline J gene comes the end of the CDR3, since the read stops 1 residue before it. J is TRBJ2-1 and V is TRBV1; 9 bases align to TRBD1. Germline CDR1 NSQYPW, CDR2 LRSPGD (reference sequence). The length of the CDR3 is 15 residues. J gave up 6 bases and V 3 bases, and 6 bases lay outside the gene matches. CDR3 loop: CTCSAPGQGIAEQFF. CDR3 bases read: TGCACCTGCAGTGCCCCGGGACAGGGTATTGCTGAGCAGTTC.

This clone was counted once. Gene names and germline match the mouse. With the read ending 1 residue before the CDR3 end, the germline J gene is used to fill in that end. The rearrangement uses TRBV13-3 and TRBJ2-4, with D unclear. V was clipped by 1 base and J by 3 bases, with 9 bases between them. The CDR3 runs 14 residues. The germline CDR1 and CDR2 sequences are NNHDY and SYVADS. The CDR3 spells CASSDPGRQNTLYF. The DNA read from the CDR3 is TGTGCCAGCAGTGATCCGGGAAGACAAAACACCTTGTAC.

Remarks on this clone: Gene names are the mouse ones. Read sequence stops 1 residue before the CDR3 end, and the germline J gene provides the missing end. J is TRBJ2-5 and V is TRBV19; TRBD1 might be the D (5 bases). The length of the CDR3 is 13 residues. V shed 4 bases and J shed 2 bases, with 8 bases lying between them. CDR1 and CDR2 (germline): FNHDT, SITEND (reference sequence). The DNA read from the CDR3 is TGTGCCAGCAGTTCGACAGTCCAAGACACCCAGTAC. Translated, it gives CASSSTVQDTQY. The CDR3 reads in full as CASSSTVQDTQYF.

This clone has more than one count but fewer than ten. Gene names and germline match the mouse. Read data end 1 residue before the CDR3 end; the end is taken from the germline J gene. This chain uses TRBV12-2 with TRBJ2-7, with TRBD1 identical over 7 bases. The CDR3 sequence is 14 residues long. After removal of 4 bases from V and 0 bases from J, the junction contained 5 bases not matched to a gene. Germline loops: CDR1 SGHLS, CDR2 HYDKME. CDR3 sequence: CASSPGQSSYEQYF. The part of the CDR3 DNA that was read is TGTGCCAGCTCCCCGGGACAGAGCTCCTATGAACAGTAC.

As for this clone: Gene labels here are mouse ones. The CDR3 end falls 1 residue outside the read, so it is completed with the germline J gene. The chain is built from TRBV1 and TRBJ1-1, with a possible D match to TRBD1 (6 bases). Germline CDR1 and CDR2: NSQYPW and LRSPGD (reference sequence). The ends were cut back, 1 base at V and 1 base at J, with 7 bases in the middle. The CDR3 runs to 14 residues. The sequenced CDR3 bases are TGCACCTGCAGTGCAGCGGGGGCGAACACAGAAGTCTTC. This translates into CTCSAAGANTEVF. The whole CDR3 sequence reads CTCSAAGANTEVFF.

Points on this clone: The genes and germline here are from mouse. The sequence runs out 1 residue before the end of the CDR3; the remainder is reconstructed from the germline J gene. The chain combines TRBV17 with TRBJ1-4; 9 bases align to TRBD1. This CDR3 comprises 15 residues. J was trimmed by 5 bases and V by 4 bases; bases with no gene match: 5. Germline lookup yields CDR1 MNHDT and CDR2 YYDKIL. Incomplete CDR3 DNA: TGTGCTAGCAGTATGGGGACAGGGCGTAACGAAAGATTATTT. Protein sequence: CASSMGTGRNERLF. In full, the CDR3 is CASSMGTGRNERLFF.

A word on this clone: Genes and germline are mouse. From the germline J gene comes the end of the CDR3, since the read stops 1 residue before it. J is TRBJ2-1 and V is TRBV19, with 9 bases identical to TRBD1. V was pared by 7 bases and J by 6 bases, with 8 bases of the junction left unmatched. Germline V gives CDR1 FNHDT, CDR2 SITEND (reference sequence). This CDR3 is built from 14 residues. The chain's CDR3 is CASASGTGIAEQFF. CDR3 DNA (partial): TGTGCCAGCGCTAGCGGGACAGGGATTGCTGAGCAGTTC.

In regard to this clone: Genes here carry mouse names. The missing CDR3 end, 1 residue past where the read stops, is filled in from the germline J gene. Other nucleotide sequences from this sample produce the same CDR3. The rearrangement joins TRBV3 to TRBJ2-7; 10 nucleotides match TRBD2. The V segment lost 5 bases and the J segment 4 bases; nucleotides outside the gene matches: 2. The CDR3 contains 13 residues. Germline CDR1 reads SNHLY; CDR2 reads FYNGKV (reference sequence). The CDR3 loop reads CASSPTGGYEQYF. The covered CDR3 bases are TGTGCCAGCAGCCCGACTGGGGGGTATGAACAGTAC.

Of note for this clone: The germline and genes are mouse ones. The read gets to within 1 residue of the CDR3 end, and the germline J gene fills in the rest. The V gene is TRBV12-2, the J gene TRBJ2-3; 12 nucleotides match TRBD1. Unmatched junction bases numbered 10, after V lost 4 bases and J lost 3 bases. The length of the CDR3 is 17 residues. Germline V CDR1 and CDR2: SGHLS, HYDKME. CDR3 sequence: CASSPTGTGGRAETLYF. CDR3 bases read: TGTGCCAGCTCCCCTACCGGGACAGGGGGCCGGGCAGAAACGCTGTAT.

About this clone: The genes are named according to mouse. The chain's CDR3 is CASSIEGAPYEQYF. Partial CDR3 DNA: TGTGCCAGCAGTATAGAGGGGGCCCCCTATGAACAGTAC. The chain uses TRBV19 and TRBJ2-7; a weak D match, TRBD1 (7 bases). Coverage ceases 1 residue before the CDR3 finishes, and the germline J gene fills in the end. The CDR3 spans 14 residues. Germline V gene lookup returns CDR1 FNHDT and CDR2 SITEND (reference sequence). Trimming removed 0 bases from V and 2 bases from J, with 9 bases in between.